These 26 T cell receptor beta chains came from one sample sequenced in a study of shared clonotypes between healthy human individuals. Sequencing was performed with immunoSEQ multiplex PCR; in TCRdb, only in-frame clones are kept and a portion is missing. This table holds hundreds of thousands of clones, around 67% found once. Sequenced input: memory CD4+ T cells sorted from blood. As to subset: CD45RA-negative fraction. The receptors here all came from a woman in her thirties in good health.

The chain joins TRBV28 to TRBJ1-2; D is unresolved. The V gene lost 4 bases and the J gene lost 8 bases, with 11 bases spanning the gap. The CDR3 runs to 12 residues. Germline CDR1 and CDR2: MDHEN and SYDVKM. CDR3 nucleotides: TGTGCCAGCAGTTCCCCGGATGAGGGCTACACCTTC. Amino acids: CASSSPDEGYTF.

V is TRBV15 and J is TRBJ2-1; 8 nucleotides align to TRBD2. This CDR3 is 14 amino acids long. Germline values: CDR1 LNHNV, CDR2 YYDKDF (reference sequence). Trimming took 4 bases from V and 5 from J; bases not matched to a gene: 4. The CDR3 nucleotides read TGTGCCACCAGCAACTTCGGGAGGGACAATGAGCAGTTCTTC. Protein sequence: CATSNFGRDNEQFF.

The chain joins TRBV14 to TRBJ2-7, with 10 bases that match TRBD1. The J segment lost 0 bases and the V segment lost 2 bases, leaving 4 bases of the junction unmatched. CDR1 and CDR2 (germline): SGHDN, FVKESK. The CDR3 spans 16 residues. The CDR3 region is CASSQLGQGSSYEQYF. CDR3 DNA sequence: TGTGCCAGCAGCCAATTGGGACAGGGGAGCTCCTACGAGCAGTACTTC.

This clone was seen a few times. This chain's CDR3 is CASSLVNYEQYF. The CDR3 bases are TGTGCCAGCAGCTTAGTCAACTACGAGCAGTACTTC. The rearrangement joins TRBV7-9 to TRBJ2-7, with no clear D. Trimming pared 1 base from V and 3 bases from J, leaving 4 bases between. From germline, CDR1 is SEHNR and CDR2 FQNEAQ (reference sequence). The CDR3 spans 12 residues.

The chain couples TRBV27 to TRBJ1-2; D remains unclear. Trimming removed 4 bases from V and 7 bases from J, with 16 bases in between. In germline, CDR1 is MNHEY, CDR2 SMNVEV (reference sequence). The CDR3 spans 14 residues. In DNA form, the CDR3 reads TGTGCCAGCAGTTCGCCGGACTACCGTGGTGGCTACACCTTC. Residues: CASSSPDYRGGYTF.

The chain combines TRBV4-1 with TRBJ1-4, with a weak D call TRBD1 (5 bases). V gave up 6 bases and J gave up 5 bases, with 13 bases separating them. CDR1 and CDR2 (germline): MGHRA, YSYEKL. The CDR3 runs to 14 residues. CDR3 sequence reads: CASRAGRGNEKLFF. DNA for the CDR3: TGCGCCAGCAGAGCGGGCCGGGGGAATGAAAAACTGTTTTTT.

This clone was detected many times. V gene TRBV28 combines with J gene TRBJ1-3; D is possibly TRBD1 (6 bases). The CDR3 runs to 17 residues. The V and J ends lost 5 bases and 2 bases respectively, with 19 bases between them. Germline V gives CDR1 MDHEN, CDR2 SYDVKM. The CDR3 is CASSPRAGAKAGNTIYF. The DNA of the CDR3 is TGTGCCAGCAGTCCTAGGGCGGGGGCGAAGGCTGGAAACACCATATATTTT.

Of note for this clone: This specimen includes other DNA sequences encoding the same CDR3. The chain has TRBV19 and TRBJ1-1, with D possibly matching TRBD1 (5 bases). The CDR3 contains 13 residues. Per the germline V gene, CDR1 is LNHDA and CDR2 is SQIVND (reference sequence). Trimming shortened V by 6 bases and J by 1 base, and 9 bases separated the two germline ends. The CDR3 DNA reads as TGTGCCAGTAGCCCTCAGGGGAACACTGAAGCTTTCTTT. It codes for CASSPQGNTEAFF. Complete variable domain (other parts from reference TRBV19 and TRBJ1-1): DGGITQSPKYLFRKEGQNVTLSCEQNLNHDAMYWYRQDPGQGLRLIYYSQIVNDFQKGDIAEGYSVSREKKESFPLTVTSAQKNPTAFYLCASSPQGNTEAFFGQGTRLTVV.

This chain links TRBV7-3 with TRBJ1-1; D is ambiguous. Germline assignment: CDR1 SGHTA and CDR2 FQGTGA. With 6 bases removed from V and 4 bases from J, the gap between germline ends came to 12 bases. CDR3 length equals 13 residues. The CDR3 loop is CASRLSLGTEAFF. The CDR3 region has the DNA TGTGCCAGCAGATTATCGTTGGGCACTGAAGCTTTCTTT.

This rearrangement joins TRBV7-8 to TRBJ2-7; TRBD2 is a possible D gene (5 bases). CDR1 SGHVS and CDR2 FQNEAQ come from the germline V gene. This CDR3 spans 14 amino acids. Between the trimmed V and J ends, which lost 7 bases and 3 bases, there was a span of 16 bases. The CDR3 DNA reads as TGTGCCAGCACCAATCGGGGAAAACTCTACGAGCAGTACTTC. Encoded protein: CASTNRGKLYEQYF. Variable domain in full (rest from reference TRBV7-8 and TRBJ2-7): GAGVSQSPRYKVAKRGQDVALRCDPISGHVSLFWYQQALGQGPEFLTYFQNEAQLDKSGLPSDRFFAERPEGSVSTLKIQRTQQEDSAVYLCASTNRGKLYEQYFGPGTRLTVT.

CDR3 region: CASGQAGATEAFF. The CDR3 DNA sequence: TGTGCTAGTGGCCAGGCCGGGGCCACTGAAGCTTTCTTT. The rearrangement links TRBV12-5 to TRBJ1-1, with D possibly matching TRBD1 (5 bases). Germline CDR1 reads LGHNT; CDR2 reads FRNRAP. V shed 6 bases and J shed 4 bases, with 12 bases lying between them. This CDR3 region has 13 residues.

The chain carries TRBV28 and TRBJ2-5; TRBD2 aligns across 7 bases. V shed 6 bases and J 2 bases; nucleotides not matched to a gene: 6. CDR1 and CDR2 (germline): MDHEN, SYDVKM. The CDR3 has 14 residues. CDR3 nucleotide sequence: TGTGCCAGCAGCGCACTCGGGGGGCAAGAGACCCAGTACTTC. This gives the protein CASSALGGQETQYF. The entire variable domain, with the rest obtained from reference TRBV28 and TRBJ2-5, is as follows: DVKVTQSSRYLVKRTGEKVFLECVQDMDHENMFWYRQDPGLGLRLIYFSYDVKMKEKGDIPEGYSVSREKKERFSLILESASTNQTSMYLCASSALGGQETQYFGPGTRLLVL.

This clone was observed once. This chain links TRBV7-8 with TRBJ2-1, with D possibly matching TRBD2 (6 bases). Germline values: CDR1 SGHVS, CDR2 FQNEAQ. Trimming cost V 5 bases and J 2 bases, with 16 bases left between them. This CDR3 spans 16 amino acids. CDR3 sequence: CASSASGGGAYNEQFF. Written as DNA, the CDR3 is TGTGCCAGCAGCGCTAGTGGGGGAGGTGCCTACAATGAGCAGTTCTTC.

The chain combines TRBV5-1 with TRBJ2-3, with 10 nucleotides matching TRBD1. Germline values: CDR1 SGHRS, CDR2 YFSETQ. This CDR3 has 16 amino acids. Unmatched junction bases numbered 5, after V lost 0 bases and J lost 4 bases. In DNA form, the CDR3 reads TGCGCCAGCAGCTTGGCGGGGACAGGGGTTTCAGATACGCAGTATTTT. This translates into CASSLAGTGVSDTQYF.

The gene calls are TRBV11-2 and TRBJ2-7; tentative D call: TRBD2 (6 bases). CDR3 length: 14 amino acids. Trimming left V 2 bases short and J 5 bases short, with 13 bases between. Germline V gene lookup returns CDR1 SGHAT and CDR2 FQNNGV. As DNA, the CDR3 is TGTGCCAGCAGCTTAACAGGCGGGACTGACGAGCAGTACTTC. Its protein product is CASSLTGGTDEQYF.

The chain couples TRBV5-6 to TRBJ2-2; no clear D. V lost 4 bases and J lost 5, with 6 bases in between. The CDR3 contains 12 residues. Germline assignment: CDR1 SGHDT and CDR2 YYEEEE. CDR3 DNA: TGTGCCAGCAGCATATTGACCGGGGAGCTGTTTTTT. As protein: CASSILTGELFF.

The CDR3 protein is CASSQETVSYEQYF. DNA of the CDR3: TGTGCCAGCAGCCAAGAGACAGTCTCCTACGAGCAGTACTTC. The rearrangement joins TRBV11-2 to TRBJ2-7, with D perhaps matching TRBD1 (5 bases). Trimming cost V 5 bases and J 0 bases, with 11 bases left between them. The CDR3 is 14 residues long. The germline gives CDR1 SGHAT, CDR2 FQNNGV. Looking up the rest from reference TRBV11-2 and TRBJ2-7 gives the full variable domain: EAGVAQSPRYKIIEKRQSVAFWCNPISGHATLYWYQQILGQGPKLLIQFQNNGVVDDSQLPKDRFSAERLKGVDSTLKIQPAKLEDSAVYLCASSQETVSYEQYFGPGTRLTVT.

The rearrangement joins TRBV6-5 to TRBJ2-7; 7 positions agree with TRBD1. The junction had 6 bases not matched to a gene; V was cut back by 5 bases and J by 5 bases. The CDR3 extends over 13 amino acids. The germline CDR1 and CDR2 sequences are MNHEY and SVGAGI. CDR3 sequence: CASSRPGQNEQYF. CDR3 sequence (DNA): TGTGCCAGCAGTCGACCGGGACAGAACGAGCAGTACTTC.

This sequence joins TRBV5-1 and TRBJ2-7, with TRBD2 matching 11 bases. This CDR3 is 14 amino acids long. V shed 5 bases, J shed 4 bases, and the junction held 5 bases outside the gene matches. Germline CDR1 reads SGHRS; CDR2 reads YFSETQ. The CDR3 nucleotides are TGCGCCAGCAGTTATGGGACTAGCGGATACGAGCAGTACTTC. It yields the protein CASSYGTSGYEQYF.

This clone has a single count. The chain couples TRBV30 to TRBJ2-6, with D uncertain. This CDR3 region has 15 residues. Germline V gene data show CDR1 as GTSNPN and CDR2 as SVGIG (reference sequence). V was clipped by 1 base and J by 2 bases, with 9 bases between them. In nucleotides, the CDR3 is TGTGCCTGGAGTGGGGCTCCGGCTGGGGCCAACGTCCTGACTTTC. Its protein is CAWSGAPAGANVLTF.

About this clone itself: Being one base from a much bigger clone, this may be a read error. The same CDR3 arises from other DNA sequences in this sample as well. This chain connects TRBV4-2 to TRBJ1-5; tentatively, D is TRBD1 (5 bases). The germline CDR1 and CDR2 sequences are LGHNA and YNFKEQ. The CDR3 spans 14 residues. Trimming stripped 0 bases from V and 4 bases from J, with 7 bases between. The CDR3 loop reads CASSQEGGNQPQHF. The CDR3 DNA reads as TGTGCCAGCAGCCAAGAGGGGGGGAATCAGCCCCAGCATTTT.

This clone has just one count. This rearrangement joins TRBV4-2 to TRBJ1-2; 10 bases agree with TRBD1. CDR3 length equals 15 residues. CDR1 LGHNA and CDR2 YNFKEQ come from the germline V gene. Trimming cost V 0 bases and J 8 bases; bases outside gene matches: 6. CDR3 nucleotides: TGTGCCAGCAGCCAAGATAGACAGGGGGCGCGGGGCTACACCTTC. Its translation is CASSQDRQGARGYTF.

The V call is TRBV2, the J call TRBJ2-3, with 7 bases that match TRBD2. CDR3 length: 14 residues. Germline CDR1 is SNHLY and CDR2 is FYNNEI. J gave up 0 bases and V 7 bases, and 4 bases lay outside the gene matches. The CDR3 loop is CASNWDYSTDTQYF. CDR3 nucleotide sequence: TGTGCCAGCAATTGGGACTACAGCACAGATACGCAGTATTTT.

The V gene is TRBV6-1, the J gene TRBJ2-6; 7 positions agree with TRBD1. CDR3 length: 17 amino acids. V lost 4 bases to trimming and J lost 0 bases; unmatched junction nucleotides: 6. Germline CDR1 reads MNHNS; CDR2 reads SASEGT. Written as DNA, the CDR3 is TGTGCCAGCAGTGCGAACAGGGGAAGCTCTGGGGCCAACGTCCTGACTTTC. Amino acid sequence: CASSANRGSSGANVLTF.

The rearrangement joins TRBV5-1 to TRBJ2-1; 11 bases align to TRBD2. V was pared by 4 bases and J by 4 bases, with 13 bases of the junction left unmatched. The CDR3 loop spans 18 amino acids. Germline V CDR1 and CDR2: SGHRS, YFSETQ. The CDR3: CASSPQPPGLADYNEQFF. CDR3 bases: TGCGCCAGCAGCCCACAGCCACCGGGACTAGCGGATTACAATGAGCAGTTCTTC.

The gene calls are TRBV5-1 and TRBJ2-1; D tentatively fits TRBD1 or TRBD2 (5 bases each). The CDR3 has 16 amino acids. In germline, CDR1 is SGHRS, CDR2 YFSETQ. Trimming pared 0 bases from V and 1 base from J, leaving 11 bases between. The CDR3 region is CASSLDGDQSYNEQFF. CDR3 nucleotides: TGCGCCAGCAGCTTGGATGGGGACCAGTCCTACAATGAGCAGTTCTTC.